The 19 T cell receptor beta chains in this list originate from one sample, sequenced in a study of T cells in Graves' hyperthyroidism and ophthalmopathy. Authors of the study amplified TCR beta CDR3 regions from RNA transcripts. When the TCR CDR3 underwent first-round RT-PCR, the HTBI primer set was used. Each CDR3 protein gets one entry after TCRdb re-called the multiplex PCR reads with MiXCR. Here the sample spans approximately 610,000 distinct CDR3 sequences, about 15% being singletons. Sequencing used blood. These TCRs come from a woman between 35 and 50 years old with Graves' ophthalmopathy.

The V call is TRBV6-1, the J call TRBJ2-2, with D possibly TRBD1 on 6 matching bases. This CDR3 contains 14 residues. Germline lookup yields CDR1 MNHNS and CDR2 SASEGT. Trimming removed 5 bases from V and 2 bases from J, with 9 bases in between. CDR3 DNA: TGTGCCAGCAGTCGACAGGCAAACACCGGGGAGCTGTTTTTT. It translates to CASSRQANTGELFF.

The chain links TRBV10-3 to TRBJ2-7, with TRBD1 as a possible D gene (5 bases). Between the trimmed V and J ends, which lost 2 bases and 6 bases, there was a span of 11 bases. Per the germline V gene, CDR1 is ENHRY and CDR2 is SYGVKD. There are 13 residues in the CDR3. CDR3 region: CAISEQGSSEQYF. The CDR3 bases are TGTGCCATCAGTGAGCAGGGCTCCAGCGAGCAGTACTTC.

There are many counts of this clonotype. This sequence joins TRBV30 and TRBJ2-7; 9 bases are shared with TRBD2. The V gene's germline CDR1 is GTSNPN and CDR2 SVGIG (reference sequence). V shed 0 bases and J 6 bases; nucleotides not matched to a gene: 6. This CDR3 contains 14 residues. As DNA, the CDR3 is TGTGCCTGGAGTGTATTAGCGGGAGTCCGCGAGCAGTACTTC. Translated: CAWSVLAGVREQYF.

This clonotype was seen ten or more times. The V call is TRBV19, the J call TRBJ1-3; tentative D call: TRBD1 (5 bases). In germline, CDR1 is LNHDA, CDR2 SQIVND (reference sequence). Trimming shortened V by 8 bases and J by 3 bases, and 14 bases separated the two germline ends. The CDR3 covers 14 residues. The CDR3 sequence: CASVQGVGGNTIYF. DNA for the CDR3: TGTGCCAGTGTGCAGGGCGTCGGTGGAAACACCATATATTTT.

This clonotype was counted only a few times. V usage is TRBV7-6 and J usage is TRBJ2-2; 9 positions agree with TRBD1. Losses at the gene ends were 0 bases for V and 2 bases for J; bases not matched to a gene: 4. CDR3 length: 17 amino acids. CDR1 SGHVS and CDR2 FNYEAQ come from the germline V gene. The CDR3 sequence is CASSLAQGQGNTGELFF. CDR3 sequence (DNA): TGTGCCAGCAGCTTAGCCCAGGGACAGGGCAACACCGGGGAGCTGTTTTTT.

This clonotype has ten or more counts. The gene calls are TRBV7-9 and TRBJ2-5; possibly TRBD1 for D (5 bases). The V and J ends lost 4 bases and 2 bases respectively, with 14 bases between them. Germline assignment: CDR1 SEHNR and CDR2 FQNEAQ (reference sequence). This CDR3 has 15 amino acids. The CDR3 sequence: CASSSSGAGQETQYF. Written as DNA, the CDR3 is TGTGCCAGCAGCTCCTCCGGAGCAGGGCAAGAGACCCAGTACTTC.

This chain connects TRBV12-3 or TRBV12-4 to TRBJ1-1; D remains ambiguous. The CDR3 loop spans 17 amino acids. Deletions cut 3 bases from V and 3 bases from J, with 20 bases between. The CDR3 region is CASSFGGLGPGDTEAFF. The CDR3 DNA reads TGTGCCAGCAGTTTCGGCGGTTTGGGCCCCGGGGACACTGAAGCTTTCTTT.

Only a few counts were recorded for this clonotype. The V gene is TRBV20-1, the J gene TRBJ2-7; D is unclear. The V gene lost 3 bases and the J gene lost 6 bases, with 21 bases spanning the gap. The CDR3 consists of 15 residues. Germline V gene data show CDR1 as DFQATT and CDR2 as SNEGSKA (reference sequence). CDR3 in amino acids: CSASRQAMGFGEQYF. The DNA for the CDR3 is TGCAGTGCTAGTCGGCAGGCAATGGGGTTTGGCGAGCAGTACTTC.

This clonotype was recorded at least ten times. This chain connects TRBV20-1 to TRBJ2-5; unclear D gene. From germline, CDR1 is DFQATT and CDR2 SNEGSKA (reference sequence). This CDR3 has 11 amino acids. The ends were cut back, 3 bases at V and 3 bases at J, with 5 bases in the middle. The chain's CDR3 is CSASPEETQYF. The CDR3 nucleotides read TGCAGTGCTAGCCCAGAAGAGACCCAGTACTTC.

Ten or more counts support this clonotype. The rearrangement uses TRBV20-1 and TRBJ2-7, with D maybe TRBD1 (6 bases). V lost 1 base to trimming and J lost 2 bases, with 12 bases between them. The CDR3 has 14 residues. Germline V lookup: CDR1 DFQATT, CDR2 SNEGSKA (reference sequence). CDR3 residues: CSARGVGGTYEQYF. The CDR3 coding sequence is TGCAGTGCTAGAGGAGTAGGGGGAACCTACGAGCAGTACTTC.

The chain has TRBV11-2 and TRBJ2-5; 9 nucleotides align to TRBD2. This CDR3 is built from 17 residues. With V trimmed by 5 bases and J by 5 bases, 15 bases remained unmatched. Germline CDR1 and CDR2: SGHAT and FQNNGV. CDR3 nucleotide sequence: TGTGCCAGCAGCCCTGGGGCGTCTAGCGGGGTCATGGAGACCCAGTACTTC. It specifies CASSPGASSGVMETQYF.

In regard to this clonotype: A much larger clone lies a single base off, so this may be a read error. The chain combines TRBV20-1 with TRBJ1-1, with TRBD1 identical over 8 bases. Germline V CDR1 and CDR2: DFQATT, SNEGSKA (reference sequence). V was clipped by 5 bases and J by 1 base; unmatched bases: 3. CDR3 size: 13 residues. As DNA, the CDR3 is TGCAGTGCTTCGACAGGGGAGAACACTGAAGCTTTCTTT. Translating it yields CSASTGENTEAFF.

This clonotype was seen at least ten times. The CDR3 DNA follows: TGTGCCAGCAGAACCAACTATGGCTACACCTTC. Its translation: CASRTNYGYTF. This chain connects TRBV28 to TRBJ1-2; no firm D call. The CDR3 consists of 11 residues. Germline CDR1 MDHEN, CDR2 SYDVKM. Trimming pared 6 bases from V and 2 bases from J, leaving 4 bases between.

This clonotype appeared a few times. The V call is TRBV14, the J call TRBJ1-2; D perhaps matches TRBD1 (6 bases). From germline, CDR1 is SGHDN and CDR2 FVKESK. V was pared by 0 bases and J by 3 bases, with 11 bases between. This CDR3 is 15 amino acids long. In DNA form, the CDR3 reads TGTGCCAGCAGCCAAGAAGCCAGGGGAGACTATGGCTACACCTTC. This codes for CASSQEARGDYGYTF.

This clonotype was detected ten times or more. The genes are TRBV18 and TRBJ2-7; 9 nucleotides agree with TRBD2. CDR3 length equals 18 residues. V was pared by 1 base and J by 0 bases, with 10 bases of the junction left unmatched. The V gene's germline CDR1 is KGHSH and CDR2 LQKENI. CDR3 region: CASSPRSLAGLSSYEQYF. The CDR3 DNA is TGTGCCAGCTCACCACGCTCGCTAGCGGGATTGAGCTCCTACGAGCAGTACTTC.

This clonotype has only a few counts. V is TRBV18 and J is TRBJ1-1; D call uncertain. The germline gives CDR1 KGHSH, CDR2 LQKENI. Trimming removed 2 bases from V and 1 base from J, with 8 bases in between. This CDR3 contains 14 residues. CDR3 sequence (DNA): TGTGCCAGCTCACCATCTTACGGGAACACTGAAGCTTTCTTT. Translated, it gives CASSPSYGNTEAFF.

This clonotype was observed many times. The V gene is TRBV6-1, the J gene TRBJ1-2, with D perhaps matching TRBD1 (5 bases). The CDR3 is 14 residues long. V was cut by 8 bases and J by 3 bases, with 16 bases left in between. Germline V gene lookup returns CDR1 MNHNS and CDR2 SASEGT. CDR3 amino acids: CASYPGWGDYGYTF. The CDR3 DNA reads TGTGCCAGCTATCCCGGTTGGGGGGACTATGGCTACACCTTC.

CDR3 DNA sequence: TGTGCCAGCAGCCAAGAAGACACTAACACTGAAGCTTTCTTT. It is translated as CASSQEDTNTEAFF. The rearrangement uses TRBV4-2 and TRBJ1-1, with no clear D. The length of the CDR3 is 14 residues. The V and J ends lost 0 bases and 2 bases respectively, with 7 bases between them. Germline CDR1 reads LGHNA; CDR2 reads YNFKEQ.

A word on this clonotype: Possible read error: a much larger clone is one base away. The CDR3 does not end in the conserved phenylalanine or tryptophan, so this is likely a read error. The chain joins TRBV25-1 to TRBJ2-5; the D gene could be TRBD1 or TRBD2 (5 bases each). Germline V gene sequence: CDR1 MGHDK, CDR2 SYGVNS. The V and J ends lost 6 bases and 2 bases respectively, with 10 bases between them. The CDR3 extends over 13 amino acids. The CDR3 spells CASRRGSQETQYS. The CDR3 bases are TGTGCCAGCAGGAGGGGAAGTCAAGAGACCCAGTACTCC.